Included here is one T cell receptor (beta chain) sequence, with context. Its antigen is not known. Terminally differentiated effector memory CD45RA+ cells were excluded from the naive CD8 cells, which were CD45RO-negative and positively selected for CCR7. Investigators spread the genomic DNA of each subset evenly over several immunoSEQ plates. Method: immunoSEQ multiplex PCR; TCRdb's copy keeps in-frame clones and lacks some. The data contain around 580,000 clones, about 98% of them singletons. The data are from a study of shared clonotypes between healthy human individuals. Across the whole study: The study used three CD4 naive, three CD4 memory, two CD8 naive and one CD8 memory plate per donor. Study-level findings and limits: Some naive CD4 clonotypes, about 5.5%, turned up in common across several donors.

The V gene's germline CDR1 is SGHAT and CDR2 FQNNGV. V trimming: 1 base; J trimming: 0 bases; junction bases outside the gene matches: 3. This CDR3 spans 15 amino acids. The J gene is TRBJ2-7, the V gene TRBV11-2, with TRBD1 matching over 7 bases. The receptor comes from a man aged 30 to 39 in good health. The specimen sequenced was naive CD8+ T cells sorted from blood. CDR3 in DNA: TGTGCCAGCAGCTTAGTTTCAGGGGGCTCCTACGAGCAGTACTTC. Translating gives CASSLVSGGSYEQYF.